These 14 T cell receptor beta chains were all obtained from the same sample, sequenced in a study of blood T cells in healthy people across ages. It was with a sample-barcoded 5' primer and a J-beta primer mix that a second PCR of about 7 to 12 cycles was run. Each CDR3 protein gets one entry after TCRdb re-called the 5' RACE reads with MiXCR. In the table there are about 1.1 million distinct CDR3 sequences, roughly two fifths of which are singletons. Sequenced sample: blood. The receptors shown here come from a man between 18 and 29 years old in good health.

This chain joins TRBV20-1 and TRBJ2-3, with TRBD2 identical over 8 bases. V gave up 2 bases and J gave up 1 base; unmatched junction bases: 8. The germline V gene has CDR1 DFQATT and CDR2 SNEGSKA (reference sequence). The CDR3 runs 16 residues. CDR3 nucleotide sequence: TGCAGTGCTAGATCCGGGGGGGCTATCGGCACAGATACGCAGTATTTT. The encoded protein is CSARSGGAIGTDTQYF.

The chain combines TRBV9 with TRBJ2-1; 7 bases line up with TRBD1. J gave up 5 bases and V 6 bases, and 8 bases lay outside the gene matches. CDR3 size: 14 residues. Germline V CDR1 and CDR2: SGDLS, YYNGEE. CDR3 in DNA: TGTGCCAGCAACCGGGACAGTTTCAACAATGAGCAGTTCTTC. Its translation is CASNRDSFNNEQFF.

This clonotype has just a few counts. V is TRBV29-1 and J is TRBJ1-5; TRBD1 matches at 7 bases. The V gene's germline CDR1 is SQVTM and CDR2 ANQGSEA. The CDR3 totals 14 residues. V shed 4 bases, J shed 4 bases, and the junction held 7 bases outside the gene matches. Written as DNA, the CDR3 is TGCAGCGTTGGGACAGGTGAAAGGAATCAGCCCCAGCATTTT. Its translation: CSVGTGERNQPQHF.

The genes are TRBV14 and TRBJ2-3, with D unclear. The CDR3 is 13 residues long. Trimming stripped 0 bases from V and 6 bases from J, with 7 bases between. CDR1 is SGHDN and CDR2 is FVKESK in the germline V gene. The CDR3 DNA reads as TGTGCCAGCAGCCAAGATGTAGGGGATACGCAGTATTTT. As protein: CASSQDVGDTQYF. Full variable domain (rest looked up from reference TRBV14 and TRBJ2-3): EAGVTQFPSHSVIEKGQTVTLRCDPISGHDNLYWYRRVMGKEIKFLLHFVKESKQDESGMPNNRFLAERTGGTYSTLKVQPAELEDSGVYFCASSQDVGDTQYFGPGTRLTVL.

This clonotype was counted once. The chain carries TRBV6-2 or TRBV6-3 and TRBJ2-1, with a possible D match to TRBD2 (5 bases). V was clipped by 5 bases and J by 12 bases, with 11 bases between them. There are 11 residues in the CDR3. Germline CDR1 MNHEY, CDR2 SVGEGT. CDR3 protein: CASSTSDWQFF. Written as DNA, the CDR3 is TGTGCCAGCAGTACATCGGACTGGCAGTTCTTC.

This clonotype occurred a few times. This sequence joins TRBV2 and TRBJ1-2; D remains ambiguous. This CDR3 has 15 amino acids. Looked up from germline, CDR1 is SNHLY and CDR2 is FYNNEI. V lost 4 bases to trimming and J lost 4 bases, with 16 bases between them. The CDR3 DNA reads as TGTGCCAGCAGTGCTACCGGCCCCCGCTTCTATGGCTACACCTTC. Encoded protein: CASSATGPRFYGYTF.

The chain is built from TRBV4-3 and TRBJ1-1; D might be TRBD1 (5 bases). V lost 4 bases and J 1 base, leaving 16 bases between the germline ends. The germline V gene has CDR1 LGHNA and CDR2 YSLEER. The CDR3 consists of 16 residues. The CDR3 DNA reads TGCGCCAGCAGCCGAGATTGGGCAGGGCGGAACACTGAAGCTTTCTTT. It specifies CASSRDWAGRNTEAFF.

This rearrangement joins TRBV6-5 to TRBJ1-1; D remains ambiguous. Trimming removed 2 bases at V and 1 base at J, with 5 bases between. The germline V gene encodes CDR1 MNHEY and CDR2 SVGAGI. The CDR3 loop spans 13 amino acids. The CDR3 spells CASSYARNTEAFF. As DNA, the CDR3 is TGTGCCAGCAGTTACGCAAGGAACACTGAAGCTTTCTTT.

V usage is TRBV20-1 and J usage is TRBJ2-7, with a tentative D call TRBD2 (5 bases). CDR3 length equals 15 residues. Germline V gene data show CDR1 as DFQATT and CDR2 as SNEGSKA (reference sequence). The ends were cut back, 4 bases at V and 1 base at J, with 17 bases in the middle. CDR3 nucleotides: TGCAGTGCTATCGCAGCGGCGGCGGATTCCTACGAGCAGTACTTC. Protein sequence: CSAIAAAADSYEQYF.

The chain has TRBV3-1 and TRBJ2-2; D is undetermined. V dropped 0 bases and J dropped 1 base, with 6 bases sitting between them. Per the germline V gene, CDR1 is LGHDT and CDR2 is YNNKEL (reference sequence). The CDR3 length is 15 residues. CDR3: CASSQDLGNTGELFF. The CDR3, as DNA: TGTGCCAGCAGCCAAGATCTCGGGAACACCGGGGAGCTGTTTTTT.

This rearrangement joins TRBV28 to TRBJ1-5; 8 bases map to TRBD1. This CDR3 is 19 amino acids long. The V and J ends lost 3 bases and 5 bases, in that order; junction bases with no gene match: 18. Germline V gene lookup returns CDR1 MDHEN and CDR2 SYDVKM. CDR3: CASSLGVGQGSFGDQPQHF. CDR3 bases: TGTGCCAGCAGTTTGGGGGTAGGACAGGGTTCTTTTGGTGATCAGCCCCAGCATTTT.

The rearrangement uses TRBV9 and TRBJ2-2; TRBD1 matches 10 bases. V was clipped by 4 bases and J by 3 bases; unmatched bases: 3. This CDR3 spans 15 amino acids. The germline CDR1 and CDR2 sequences are SGDLS and YYNGEE. CDR3 region: CASSSTGGYTGELFF. In nucleotides, the CDR3 is TGTGCCAGCAGCTCGACAGGGGGCTACACCGGGGAGCTGTTTTTT.

The V gene is TRBV18, the J gene TRBJ2-3, with 10 bases aligning to TRBD1. CDR3 size: 15 residues. Trimming took 6 bases from V and 3 from J; bases not matched to a gene: 6. Germline assignment: CDR1 KGHSH and CDR2 LQKENI. CDR3 in amino acids: CASSFGQGETDTQYF. The CDR3 bases are TGTGCCAGCTCCTTTGGACAGGGGGAGACAGATACGCAGTATTTT.

The chain uses TRBV29-1 and TRBJ2-3, with no clear D. The CDR3 extends over 16 amino acids. Trimming took off 0 bases at V and 1 base at J, with 14 bases between the two ends. Germline V gene data show CDR1 as SQVTM and CDR2 as ANQGSEA. CDR3 in DNA: TGCAGCGTTGAAGACTGGCACGGGTCGGGCACAGATACGCAGTATTTT. Amino acid sequence: CSVEDWHGSGTDTQYF.